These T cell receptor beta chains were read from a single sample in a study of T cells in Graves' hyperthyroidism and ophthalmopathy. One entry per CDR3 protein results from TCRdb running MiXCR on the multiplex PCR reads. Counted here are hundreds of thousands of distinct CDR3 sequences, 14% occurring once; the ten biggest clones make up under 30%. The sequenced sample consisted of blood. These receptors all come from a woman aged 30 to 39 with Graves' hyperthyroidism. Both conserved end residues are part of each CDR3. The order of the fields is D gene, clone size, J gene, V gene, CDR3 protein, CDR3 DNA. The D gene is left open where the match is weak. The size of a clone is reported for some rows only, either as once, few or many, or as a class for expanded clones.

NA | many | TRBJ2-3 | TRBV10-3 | CAIKDPAGAGTDTQYF | TGTGCCATCAAGGACCCTGCAGGGGCGGGCACAGATACGCAGTATTTT
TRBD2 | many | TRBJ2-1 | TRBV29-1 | CSVVVAGGTEQFF | TGCAGCGTTGTTGTAGCGGGAGGTACTGAGCAGTTCTTC
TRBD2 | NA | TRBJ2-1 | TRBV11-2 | CASNPGGPLNEQFF | TGTGCCAGCAATCCGGGAGGGCCGCTCAATGAGCAGTTCTTC
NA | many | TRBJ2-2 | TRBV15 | CATSRSTGNTGELFF | TGTGCCACCAGCAGAAGTACAGGGAACACCGGGGAGCTGTTTTTT
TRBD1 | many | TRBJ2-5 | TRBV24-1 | CATSETGTGIQETQYF | TGTGCCACCAGTGAGACCGGGACAGGGATACAAGAGACCCAGTACTTC
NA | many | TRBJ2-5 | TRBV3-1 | CASSQDGFRGKTQYF | TGTGCCAGCAGCCAAGATGGGTTCAGGGGAAAGACCCAGTACTTC
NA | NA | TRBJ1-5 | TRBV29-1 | CSVSQSNNQPQHF | TGCAGCGTTTCTCAGAGCAACAATCAGCCCCAGCATTTT
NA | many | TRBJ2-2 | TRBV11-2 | CASSLRAQGVGELFF | TGTGCCAGCAGCCTAAGGGCTCAAGGGGTCGGGGAGCTGTTTTTT
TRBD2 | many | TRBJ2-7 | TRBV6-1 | CASSLEPVSSGAYEQYF | TGTGCCAGCAGTCTAGAGCCCGTTTCTAGCGGGGCCTACGAGCAGTACTTC
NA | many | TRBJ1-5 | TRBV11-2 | CASSMGGARQPQHF | TGTGCCAGCAGCATGGGGGGGGCGAGGCAGCCCCAGCATTTT